This TCR beta chain appears in the sequencing data of a study of T cell repertoires in cytomegalovirus infection. Study at large: Selected CMV epitopes included recently identified HLA-C-restricted ones as well as well-studied HLA-B-restricted ones. Indicated by public TCR beta signatures were CMV infection and matching HLA type. Notes on the study in general: Cumulative public TCR beta family frequency identified carriers of CMV plus the relevant HLA. Dominating the ex vivo response were TCR beta clonotypes that were CMV-specific and HLA-C-restricted.

A note on this clonotype: No antigen is known for it.

CDR1 MNHEY and CDR2 SMNVEV come from the germline V gene (reference sequence). The CDR3 has 13 amino acids. V was trimmed by 1 base and J by 5 bases, leaving 6 bases between them. TCRdb re-called the reads with MiXCR, one entry per CDR3 protein. The repertoire holds 800,000 to 950,000 distinct CDR3 sequences, with 32% as singletons. The chain uses TRBV27 and TRBJ1-5; no reliable D call. The sequence was obtained from a human donor in good health (CMV status not recorded). Some clones in this sample may be carry-over from other donors' samples. The input for sequencing was cultured CD8+ T cells from PBMCs, taken from culture after CMV antigen stimulation. The CDR3 DNA reads as TGTGCCAGCAGTTTATACAGCTATCAGCCCCAGCATTTT. Its translation: CASSLYSYQPQHF.